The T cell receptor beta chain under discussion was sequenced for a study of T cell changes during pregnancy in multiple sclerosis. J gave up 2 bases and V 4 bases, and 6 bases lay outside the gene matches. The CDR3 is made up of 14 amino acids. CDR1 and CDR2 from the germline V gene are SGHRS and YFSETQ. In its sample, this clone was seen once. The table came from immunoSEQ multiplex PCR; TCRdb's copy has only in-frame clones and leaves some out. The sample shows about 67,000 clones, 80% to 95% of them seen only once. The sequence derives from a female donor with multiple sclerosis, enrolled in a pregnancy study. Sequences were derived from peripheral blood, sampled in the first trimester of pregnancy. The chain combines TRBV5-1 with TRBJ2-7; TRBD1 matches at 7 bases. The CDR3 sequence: CASSPVQGAYEQYF. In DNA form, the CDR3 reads TGCGCCAGCAGCCCCGTCCAGGGGGCCTACGAGCAGTACTTC.